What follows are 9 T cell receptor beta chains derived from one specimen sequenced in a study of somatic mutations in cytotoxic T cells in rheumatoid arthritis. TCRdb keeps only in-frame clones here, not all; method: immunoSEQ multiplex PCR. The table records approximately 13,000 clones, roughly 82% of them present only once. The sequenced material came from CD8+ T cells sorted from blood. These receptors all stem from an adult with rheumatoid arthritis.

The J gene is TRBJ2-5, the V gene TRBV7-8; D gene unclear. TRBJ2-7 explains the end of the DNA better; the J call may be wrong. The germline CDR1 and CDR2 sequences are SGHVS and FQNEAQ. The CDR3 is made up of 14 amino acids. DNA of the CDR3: TGTGCCAGCAGCCAAGGACCAACTTCCTACGAGCAGTACTTC. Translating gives CASSQGPTSYEQYF.

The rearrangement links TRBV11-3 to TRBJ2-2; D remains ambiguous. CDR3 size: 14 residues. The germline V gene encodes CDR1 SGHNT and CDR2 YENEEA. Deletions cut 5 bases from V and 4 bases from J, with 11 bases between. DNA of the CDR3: TGTGCCAGCAGCGAAGGGCTAAGCACCGGGGAGCTGTTTTTT. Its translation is CASSEGLSTGELFF.

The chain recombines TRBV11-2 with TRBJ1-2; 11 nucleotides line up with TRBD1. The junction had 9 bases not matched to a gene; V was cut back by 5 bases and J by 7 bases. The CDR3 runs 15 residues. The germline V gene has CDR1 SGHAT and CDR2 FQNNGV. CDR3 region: CASSQADRGHGGYTF. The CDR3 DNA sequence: TGTGCCAGCAGCCAGGCGGACAGGGGGCACGGTGGCTACACCTTC.

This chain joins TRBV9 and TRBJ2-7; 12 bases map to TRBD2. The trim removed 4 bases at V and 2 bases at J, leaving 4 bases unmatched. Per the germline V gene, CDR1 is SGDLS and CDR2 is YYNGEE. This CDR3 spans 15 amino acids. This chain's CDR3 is CASSLGLAGTYEQYF. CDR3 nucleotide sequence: TGTGCCAGCAGCCTTGGACTAGCGGGGACCTACGAGCAGTACTTC.

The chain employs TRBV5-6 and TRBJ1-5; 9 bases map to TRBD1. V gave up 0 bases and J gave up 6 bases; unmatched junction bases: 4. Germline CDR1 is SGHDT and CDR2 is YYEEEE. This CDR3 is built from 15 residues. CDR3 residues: CASSLGQGVFQPQHF. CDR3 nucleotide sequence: TGTGCCAGCAGCTTGGGACAGGGGGTATTTCAGCCCCAGCATTTT.

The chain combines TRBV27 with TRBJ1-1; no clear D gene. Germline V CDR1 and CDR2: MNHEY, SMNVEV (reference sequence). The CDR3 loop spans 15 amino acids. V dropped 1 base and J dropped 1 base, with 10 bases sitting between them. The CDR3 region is CASSLWVGGNTEAFF. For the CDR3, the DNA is TGTGCCAGCAGTTTATGGGTAGGAGGGAACACTGAAGCTTTCTTT.

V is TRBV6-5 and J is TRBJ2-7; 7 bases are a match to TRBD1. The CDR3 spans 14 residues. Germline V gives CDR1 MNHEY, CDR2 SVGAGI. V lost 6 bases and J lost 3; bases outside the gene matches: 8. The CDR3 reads CASSRGWPNYEQYF. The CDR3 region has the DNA TGTGCCAGCAGCAGGGGGTGGCCGAACTACGAGCAGTACTTC.

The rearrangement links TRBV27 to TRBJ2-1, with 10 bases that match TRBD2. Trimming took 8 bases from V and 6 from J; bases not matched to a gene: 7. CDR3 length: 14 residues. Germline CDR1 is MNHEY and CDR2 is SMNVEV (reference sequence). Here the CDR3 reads CASASGRASNEQFF. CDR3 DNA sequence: TGTGCCAGCGCAAGCGGGAGGGCATCCAATGAGCAGTTCTTC.

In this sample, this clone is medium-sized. The CDR3 here is CASSLDREMRDSGNTIYF. CDR3 DNA: TGTGCCAGCAGCCTAGACAGGGAAATGCGGGATAGTGGAAACACCATATATTTT. The rearrangement uses TRBV9 and TRBJ1-3, with 7 bases that match TRBD1. Germline loops: CDR1 SGDLS, CDR2 YYNGEE. The trim removed 4 bases at V and 3 bases at J, leaving 16 bases unmatched. The CDR3 runs to 18 residues.